The following is a T cell receptor (beta chain) sequence with its context. This entry comes from a study of OX40 agonist ivuxolimab in advanced cancers. Overall study: Patients received intravenous ivuxolimab every 2 weeks at 0.01 to 10 mg/kg. In three patients, partial responses were observed, one with hepatocellular carcinoma and two with cutaneous melanoma. Of mixed ages from about 20 to 80 and averaging roughly 66 years, the group was almost 85% male. The dose-escalation group included hepatocellular carcinoma, melanoma, renal cell carcinoma and head and neck cancer.

Deletions cut 3 bases from V and 8 bases from J, with 7 bases between. CDR1 and CDR2 from the germline V gene are LNHDA and SQIVND (reference sequence). This CDR3 has 11 residues. Some clones are missing from TCRdb's copy, which holds only in-frame ones; the method was immunoSEQ multiplex PCR. This sample has tens of thousands of clones, with 90% found just once. The rearrangement links TRBV19 to TRBJ1-1, with D hard to call. The sequence was obtained from an adult with an advanced solid tumor such as melanoma, head and neck, liver or kidney cancer. This specimen consisted of CD4+ or CD8+ T cells sorted from blood, obtained in a trial of the OX40 agonist ivuxolimab. The CDR3 bases are TGTGCCAGTAGTATGCGGGTCGAAGCTTTCTTT. This gives the protein CASSMRVEAFF.